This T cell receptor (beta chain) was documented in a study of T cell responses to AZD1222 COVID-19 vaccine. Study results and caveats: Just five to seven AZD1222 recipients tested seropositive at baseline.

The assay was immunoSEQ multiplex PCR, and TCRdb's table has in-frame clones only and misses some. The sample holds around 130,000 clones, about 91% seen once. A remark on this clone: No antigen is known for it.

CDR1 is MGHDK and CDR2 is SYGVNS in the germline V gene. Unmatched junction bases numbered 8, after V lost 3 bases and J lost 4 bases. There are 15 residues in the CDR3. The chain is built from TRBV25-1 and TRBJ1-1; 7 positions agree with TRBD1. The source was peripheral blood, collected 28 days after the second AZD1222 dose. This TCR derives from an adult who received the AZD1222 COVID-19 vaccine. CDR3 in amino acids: CASSELTGAGTEAFF. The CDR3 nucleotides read TGTGCCAGCAGTGAGTTAACAGGGGCGGGCACTGAAGCTTTCTTT.